The source of this T cell receptor beta chain is a study of PD-L1 blockade in urothelial cancer. Background on the study: It was around 2014 that patients started atezolizumab at 1,200 mg intravenously every 3 weeks. Males with bladder-origin urothelial cancer constituted most of the 29 patients. Blood samples had a median of around 140,000 T cells, 80,000 to 100,000 unique TCRs, and clonality 0.08 to 0.085. The study, taken as a whole, reports: Blood clones associated with the tumor expanded more at 3 weeks in durable-benefit patients.

The method was immunoSEQ multiplex PCR; TCRdb's version includes in-frame clones alone and lacks a portion of them. The repertoire includes 60,000 to 65,000 clones, under 90% of them detected once, and under 3.5% sits in the top ten. The CDR3 is 14 amino acids. The V gene's germline CDR1 is GTSNPN and CDR2 SVGIG (reference sequence). The J segment lost 9 bases and the V segment lost 5 bases, leaving 8 bases of the junction unmatched. Worth noting for this clone: Its target is unknown.

Time point given: pretreatment peripheral blood. The chain couples TRBV30 to TRBJ2-5; the match to TRBD2 covers 14 bases. The TCR comes from a man aged 65 to 85 with urothelial cancer. Sequenced material: PBMCs, taken around atezolizumab (anti-PD-L1) treatment. CDR3 in amino acids: CAWLSGLAGGAQYF. CDR3 DNA sequence: TGTGCCTGGCTCTCAGGACTAGCGGGAGGCGCCCAGTACTTC.